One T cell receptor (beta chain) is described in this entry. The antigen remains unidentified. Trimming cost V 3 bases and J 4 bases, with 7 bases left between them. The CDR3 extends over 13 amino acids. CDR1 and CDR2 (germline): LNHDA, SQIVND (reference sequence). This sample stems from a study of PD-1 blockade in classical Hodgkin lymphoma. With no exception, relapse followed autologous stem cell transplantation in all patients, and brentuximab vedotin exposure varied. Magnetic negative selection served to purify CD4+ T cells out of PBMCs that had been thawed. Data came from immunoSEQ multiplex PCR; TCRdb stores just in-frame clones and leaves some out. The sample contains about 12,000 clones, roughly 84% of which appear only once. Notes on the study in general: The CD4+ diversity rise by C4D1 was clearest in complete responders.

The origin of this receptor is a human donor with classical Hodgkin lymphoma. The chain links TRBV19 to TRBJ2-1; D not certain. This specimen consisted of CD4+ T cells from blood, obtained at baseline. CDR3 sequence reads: CASSIRNYNEQFF. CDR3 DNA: TGTGCCAGTAGTATCCGGAATTACAATGAGCAGTTCTTC.